Below are 30 T cell receptor beta chains sequenced from a single sample in a study of T-cell reconstitution after alpha-beta-depleted transplantation in children. Construction of the TCRbeta library involved unique molecular identifiers. TCRdb re-called the PCR reads through MiXCR, storing one row per CDR3 protein. This table holds fewer than 700,000 distinct CDR3 sequences, 10% to 15% found once. The material was PBMCs, mostly from graft donor cells, obtained 360 days after TCRalphabeta/CD19-depleted stem cell transplant. These receptors came from a male patient younger than 18 who had a stem cell transplant for acute myeloid leukemia, so the T cells may come from the graft donor.

There are many counts of this clonotype. The chain uses TRBV27 and TRBJ2-7; D is unresolved. The CDR3 sequence is 15 residues long. Germline V CDR1 and CDR2: MNHEY, SMNVEV (reference sequence). With 7 bases removed from V and 7 bases from J, the gap between germline ends came to 23 bases. The CDR3 region has the DNA TGTGCCAGCATGCCCTGGGTCCCTTCTTTGGAGGAGCAGTACTTC. It encodes CASMPWVPSLEEQYF.

This chain's CDR3 is CASSRRTSSYEQYF. The CDR3 bases are TGTGCCAGCAGCCGAAGGACTAGCTCCTACGAGCAGTACTTC. This rearrangement joins TRBV7-9 to TRBJ2-7; 7 nucleotides line up with TRBD2. CDR1 is SEHNR and CDR2 is FQNEAQ in the germline V gene (reference sequence). The V gene end was trimmed by 5 bases and the J gene end by 0 bases; junction bases not matched to a gene: 4. CDR3 size: 14 residues.

The chain combines TRBV4-3 with TRBJ2-1; 7 nucleotides match TRBD2. Per the germline V gene, CDR1 is LGHNA and CDR2 is YSLEER. CDR3 length: 15 residues. Trimming took 2 bases from V and 5 from J; bases not matched to a gene: 6. The CDR3, as DNA: TGCGCCAGCAGCCAATTGTCTAGCGGAAACAATGAGCAGTTCTTC. This encodes CASSQLSSGNNEQFF.

This clonotype was seen repeatedly, ten times or more. The chain links TRBV6-5 to TRBJ2-7, with 9 nucleotides matching TRBD1. Germline V lookup: CDR1 MNHEY, CDR2 SVGAGI. The junction had 3 bases not matched to a gene; V was cut back by 0 bases and J by 3 bases. This CDR3 contains 15 residues. The CDR3 DNA sequence: TGTGCCAGCAGTTACTCCGGGACAGGGCTCTACGAGCAGTACTTC. It is translated as CASSYSGTGLYEQYF.

The chain has TRBV7-8 and TRBJ2-1, with 8 nucleotides matching TRBD2. The CDR3 extends over 16 amino acids. J was trimmed by 6 bases and V by 1 base; bases with no gene match: 8. The germline gives CDR1 SGHVS, CDR2 FQNEAQ. The CDR3 sequence is CASSLEVVAGLNEQFF. Here the CDR3 DNA reads TGTGCCAGCAGCTTAGAGGTAGTAGCGGGGCTCAATGAGCAGTTCTTC.

This clonotype appeared many times. In DNA form, the CDR3 reads TGCAGCGTTGTTTTGACGGCCGCCCAGGAGACCCAGTACTTC. Translated, it gives CSVVLTAAQETQYF. The genes are TRBV29-1 and TRBJ2-5; D call uncertain. The germline gives CDR1 SQVTM, CDR2 ANQGSEA. V was clipped by 4 bases and J by 5 bases, with 17 bases between them. The length of the CDR3 is 14 residues.

This clonotype was detected many times. The V gene is TRBV4-2, the J gene TRBJ2-3, with 10 bases aligning to TRBD2. The CDR3 spans 16 residues. Germline assignment: CDR1 LGHNA and CDR2 YNFKEQ. Germline trimming cut 1 base from V and 4 bases from J; bases unmatched to any gene: 5. The CDR3 nucleotides read TGTGCCAGCAGCCAAGGGCTAGCGGGAGACTCAGATACGCAGTATTTT. Translated, it gives CASSQGLAGDSDTQYF.

In this sample, this clonotype turned up a few times. The gene calls are TRBV7-2 and TRBJ1-1; 8 bases agree with TRBD1. The CDR3 sequence is 11 residues long. Germline loops: CDR1 SGHTA, CDR2 FQGNSA. The junction had 2 bases not matched to a gene; V was cut back by 5 bases and J by 9 bases. The CDR3 nucleotides are TGTGCCAGCAGCCGGACAGGGAAAGCTTTCTTT. As protein: CASSRTGKAFF.

This clonotype appeared many times. The rearrangement uses TRBV20-1 and TRBJ2-7, with D perhaps TRBD2 (6 bases). This CDR3 spans 12 amino acids. In germline, CDR1 is DFQATT, CDR2 SNEGSKA (reference sequence). In DNA, the CDR3 is TGCAGCTTCCGGGAGAGTGGGGGCGAGCAGTACTTC. Protein product: CSFRESGGEQYF.

This clonotype has ten or more counts. The genes are TRBV10-3 and TRBJ2-7; 8 bases map to TRBD1. V trimming: 11 bases; J trimming: 1 base; junction bases outside the gene matches: 7. The germline V gene has CDR1 ENHRY and CDR2 SYGVKD. CDR3 length: 13 residues. The CDR3 loop reads CAVSGGLSYEQYF. CDR3 coding DNA: TGTGCCGTGTCAGGGGGCCTTTCCTACGAGCAGTACTTC.

This clonotype was counted at least ten times. This rearrangement joins TRBV20-1 to TRBJ2-1, with D unclear. The CDR3 is made up of 14 amino acids. V lost 1 base and J lost 8, with 15 bases in between. The germline gives CDR1 DFQATT, CDR2 SNEGSKA (reference sequence). In DNA form, the CDR3 reads TGCAGTGCTAGAGGGGGAACCGGTTCATATGAGCAGTTCTTC. As protein: CSARGGTGSYEQFF.

The V and J genes are TRBV7-9 and TRBJ1-1; maybe TRBD1 (5 bases). V dropped 5 bases and J dropped 0 bases, with 16 bases sitting between them. CDR1 SEHNR and CDR2 FQNEAQ come from the germline V gene (reference sequence). The CDR3 loop spans 16 amino acids. The CDR3 DNA reads TGTGCCAGCAGCCCGAGAGTAGGGGTTATGAACACTGAAGCTTTCTTT. It encodes CASSPRVGVMNTEAFF.

This clonotype showed up just a few times. V is TRBV29-1 and J is TRBJ2-1, with 9 bases matching TRBD1. Per germline, CDR1 SQVTM and CDR2 ANQGSEA. V dropped 5 bases and J dropped 4; count of bases not matched to a gene: 6. The CDR3 spans 14 residues. In DNA form, the CDR3 reads TGCAGCGTTTCCGGGACAGGGTCTTACAATGAGCAGTTCTTC. Its translation: CSVSGTGSYNEQFF.

This clonotype was observed many times. Likely a read error: the CDR3 ends without its conserved phenylalanine or tryptophan. Because the CDR3's place on the DNA is in doubt, the DNA is left out and the CDR3 is given as listed by TCRdb. The chain couples TRBV6-2 or TRBV6-3 to TRBJ2-3; the D segment call TRBD2 is taken from the table without a DNA check. The CDR3 is 11 amino acids in total, end residues counted. Germline CDR1 and CDR2: MNHEY and SVGEGT. The CDR3 loop reads CASSEPPGLVV.

There are a few counts of this clonotype. V is TRBV4-1 and J is TRBJ2-7; 7 nucleotides line up with TRBD1. J gave up 5 bases and V 3 bases, and 7 bases lay outside the gene matches. The germline V gene encodes CDR1 MGHRA and CDR2 YSYEKL. This CDR3 is built from 14 residues. The CDR3 reads CASSQPDRVDEQYF. Here the CDR3 DNA reads TGCGCCAGCAGCCAGCCCGACAGGGTGGACGAGCAGTACTTC.

In its sample, this clonotype was seen a few times. This rearrangement joins TRBV5-1 to TRBJ2-2, with D possibly TRBD1 on 6 matching bases. The germline CDR1 and CDR2 sequences are SGHRS and YFSETQ. This CDR3 has 15 residues. The V gene lost 1 base and the J gene lost 5 bases, with 12 bases spanning the gap. CDR3 bases: TGCGCCAGCAGCTTGTTACAGGGTTTGACCGGGGAGCTGTTTTTT. Encoded protein: CASSLLQGLTGELFF. The variable domain in full, with the rest retrieved from reference TRBV5-1 and TRBJ2-2, is KAGVTQTPRYLIKTRGQQVTLSCSPISGHRSVSWYQQTPGQGLQFLFEYFSETQRNKGNFPGRFSGRQFSNSRSEMNVSTLELGDSALYLCASSLLQGLTGELFFGEGSRLTVL.

This clonotype was detected many times. The chain is built from TRBV6-5 and TRBJ2-5; tentatively, D is TRBD2 (7 bases). Germline CDR1 is MNHEY and CDR2 is SVGAGI. Between the trimmed V and J ends, which lost 2 bases and 4 bases, there was a span of 14 bases. This CDR3 comprises 15 residues. The CDR3 DNA is TGTGCCAGCAGTTACCGTGGGGGGGGCGGAGAGACCCAGTACTTC. It yields the protein CASSYRGGGGETQYF.

The chain employs TRBV7-8 and TRBJ2-7, with D maybe TRBD2 (6 bases). This CDR3 has 13 residues. Germline-derived CDR1 and CDR2 are SGHVS and FQNEAQ. Trimming cost V 3 bases and J 7 bases, with 13 bases left between them. The CDR3 bases are TGTGCCAGCAGCTTCGGAGGGACGAATGAGCAGTACTTC. Translating it yields CASSFGGTNEQYF. The full variable domain, its missing parts supplied by reference TRBV7-8 and TRBJ2-7, is GAGVSQSPRYKVAKRGQDVALRCDPISGHVSLFWYQQALGQGPEFLTYFQNEAQLDKSGLPSDRFFAERPEGSVSTLKIQRTQQEDSAVYLCASSFGGTNEQYFGPGTRLTVT.

This clonotype was observed a few times. This chain joins TRBV15 and TRBJ2-1, with TRBD1 as a possible D gene (8 bases). Per the germline V gene, CDR1 is LNHNV and CDR2 is YYDKDF (reference sequence). This CDR3 region has 18 residues. Trimming shortened V by 0 bases and J by 9 bases, and 24 bases separated the two germline ends. The CDR3 DNA follows: TGTGCCACCAGCAGAGACAGGGGGCAGGCGGGAGTCCTCGCTGAGCAGTTCTTC. It codes for CATSRDRGQAGVLAEQFF.

At least ten counts were recorded for this clonotype. This chain links TRBV20-1 with TRBJ2-1; 8 bases agree with TRBD2. The V gene end was trimmed by 1 base and the J gene end by 6 bases; junction bases not matched to a gene: 5. CDR1 DFQATT and CDR2 SNEGSKA come from the germline V gene (reference sequence). The CDR3 has 14 residues. The CDR3: CSARVRTSFNEQFF. As DNA, the CDR3 is TGCAGTGCTAGAGTCCGGACTAGCTTCAATGAGCAGTTCTTC.

CDR3 sequence: CATSSDRSYEQYF. Here the CDR3 DNA reads TGTGCCACCAGCTCCGACCGTTCCTACGAGCAGTACTTC. The gene calls are TRBV15 and TRBJ2-7; D call uncertain. The V gene lost 5 bases and the J gene lost 1 base, with 9 bases spanning the gap. Looked up from germline, CDR1 is LNHNV and CDR2 is YYDKDF (reference sequence). This CDR3 is 13 amino acids long.

There are a few counts of this clonotype. This rearrangement joins TRBV14 to TRBJ2-3; the D is unclear. Trimming took off 0 bases at V and 3 bases at J, with 16 bases between the two ends. Germline loops: CDR1 SGHDN, CDR2 FVKESK. CDR3 length: 17 residues. CDR3 DNA sequence: TGTGCCAGCAGCCAAGAAGAGAAATATGTAAGGACAGATACGCAGTATTTT. It yields the protein CASSQEEKYVRTDTQYF.

This clonotype was seen a few times. The chain employs TRBV29-1 and TRBJ2-2; TRBD2 matches at 8 bases. Germline assignment: CDR1 SQVTM and CDR2 ANQGSEA. Losses at the gene ends were 7 bases for V and 4 bases for J; bases not matched to a gene: 5. CDR3 length equals 13 residues. The CDR3 loop reads CSALSGGTGELFF. In nucleotides, the CDR3 is TGCAGCGCCTTGAGCGGGGGCACCGGGGAGCTGTTTTTT.

The chain has TRBV28 and TRBJ2-7; 10 bases map to TRBD1. V dropped 6 bases and J dropped 2; count of bases not matched to a gene: 4. The CDR3 spans 14 residues. CDR1 MDHEN and CDR2 SYDVKM come from the germline V gene. CDR3 DNA: TGTGCCAGCAGGCGGGACAGGGGAACCTACGAGCAGTACTTC. Amino acid sequence: CASRRDRGTYEQYF.

This clonotype was counted only a few times. The gene calls are TRBV7-8 and TRBJ2-7; tentatively, D is TRBD1 (7 bases). This CDR3 has 16 amino acids. Looked up from germline, CDR1 is SGHVS and CDR2 is FQNEAQ. V dropped 5 bases and J dropped 4 bases, with 21 bases sitting between them. The CDR3 is CASSAGGGLLFYEQYF. CDR3 DNA sequence: TGTGCCAGCAGCGCAGGGGGAGGTCTCCTTTTTTACGAGCAGTACTTC.

The J gene is TRBJ2-1, the V gene TRBV11-3; 11 bases align to TRBD2. The CDR3 consists of 19 residues. Germline V gives CDR1 SGHNT, CDR2 YENEEA. Trimming removed 3 bases from V and 10 bases from J; junction bases left unmatched: 20. The chain's CDR3 is CASSFLSLLLAGASREQFF. CDR3 sequence (DNA): TGTGCCAGCAGCTTTCTGAGCCTCCTACTAGCGGGAGCCTCCAGGGAGCAGTTCTTC.

This clonotype has only a few counts. The gene calls are TRBV3-1 and TRBJ2-1; tentatively, D is TRBD2 (5 bases). This CDR3 contains 17 residues. Germline V lookup: CDR1 LGHDT, CDR2 YNNKEL (reference sequence). Trimming left V 3 bases short and J 2 bases short, with 17 bases between. CDR3 sequence reads: CASSQAHAGGPYNEQFF. The CDR3 DNA reads as TGTGCCAGCAGCCAGGCACATGCAGGAGGACCCTACAATGAGCAGTTCTTC.

The chain carries TRBV7-2 and TRBJ2-1, with TRBD2 matching over 8 bases. CDR3 size: 14 residues. V lost 10 bases to trimming and J lost 5 bases; unmatched junction nucleotides: 10. The germline gives CDR1 SGHTA, CDR2 FQGNSA. CDR3 sequence reads: CATSIGRVDNEQFF. As DNA, the CDR3 is TGTGCCACCTCAATCGGGAGGGTTGACAATGAGCAGTTCTTC.

This clonotype was recorded many times. This chain uses TRBV28 with TRBJ1-1; possible D gene TRBD1, 5 bases. The CDR3 is 12 amino acids. Trimming took 7 bases from V and 7 from J, leaving 13 bases between them. Germline CDR1 and CDR2: MDHEN and SYDVKM. In DNA, the CDR3 is TGTGCCAGCACCCCCGTGGGGGGTGAAGCTTTCTTT. This translates into CASTPVGGEAFF. The whole variable domain, filled in from reference TRBV28 and TRBJ1-1, reads DVKVTQSSRYLVKRTGEKVFLECVQDMDHENMFWYRQDPGLGLRLIYFSYDVKMKEKGDIPEGYSVSREKKERFSLILESASTNQTSMYLCASTPVGGEAFFGQGTRLTVV.

This clonotype came up a few times. The chain's CDR3 is CSAQYLGANVLTF. Here the CDR3 DNA reads TGCAGCGCCCAATACCTGGGGGCCAACGTCCTGACTTTC. The gene calls are TRBV29-1 and TRBJ2-6; the D is unclear. Germline CDR1 is SQVTM and CDR2 is ANQGSEA. Between the trimmed V and J ends, which lost 7 bases and 4 bases, there was a span of 11 bases. The CDR3 spans 13 residues.